Listed here are 5 T cell receptor beta chains from one sample, sequenced in a study of cytomegalovirus exposure and HLA in healthy donors. Primers for the PCR totalled 60 Vbeta and 13 Jbeta. Using immunoSEQ multiplex PCR, the repertoire was profiled, and TCRdb retains in-frame clones only, with some absent. Here the sample spans some 140,000 clones, approximately 80% being singletons. Material for sequencing was PBMCs. The receptors stem from a man in his forties or fifties in good health and CMV-seronegative.

J is TRBJ2-1 and V is TRBV4-3; D is undetermined. Germline lookup yields CDR1 LGHNA and CDR2 YSLEER. V was trimmed by 0 bases and J by 6 bases, leaving 6 bases between them. The CDR3 has 13 residues. In DNA, the CDR3 is TGCGCCAGCAGCCAAGATTTAGCCAATGAGCAGTTCTTC. It yields the protein CASSQDLANEQFF.

In the case of this clone: The same CDR3 is also encoded by other DNA sequences in this sample. The CDR3 DNA reads as TGCAGCGTCGGGACAGGGGTCCACGAGCAGTACTTC. Protein: CSVGTGVHEQYF. The chain couples TRBV29-1 to TRBJ2-7, with TRBD1 identical over 10 bases. Germline-derived CDR1 and CDR2 are SQVTM and ANQGSEA. The ends lost 6 bases at V and 5 bases at J; junction bases unmatched: 4. The CDR3 extends over 12 amino acids.

V is TRBV10-3 and J is TRBJ2-1; the match to TRBD2 covers 11 bases. Trimming took 3 bases from V and 2 from J; bases not matched to a gene: 3. Germline assignment: CDR1 ENHRY and CDR2 SYGVKD. The CDR3 is 16 residues long. The CDR3 DNA is TGTGCCATCAGTGATTTAGCGGGAGGGACCTACAATGAGCAGTTCTTC. Residues: CAISDLAGGTYNEQFF.

The gene calls are TRBV19 and TRBJ1-6, with 8 bases aligning to TRBD1. This CDR3 spans 16 amino acids. Germline CDR1 and CDR2: LNHDA and SQIVND (reference sequence). The trim removed 8 bases at V and 8 bases at J, leaving 14 bases unmatched. CDR3 amino acids: CASSRGAGGNDSPLHF. CDR3 DNA sequence: TGTGCCAGTTCCCGTGGGGCAGGGGGCAATGATTCACCCCTCCACTTT. Complete variable domain (other parts from reference TRBV19 and TRBJ1-6): DGGITQSPKYLFRKEGQNVTLSCEQNLNHDAMYWYRQDPGQGLRLIYYSQIVNDFQKGDIAEGYSVSREKKESFPLTVTSAQKNPTAFYLCASSRGAGGNDSPLHFGNGTRLTVT.

V gene TRBV6-5 combines with J gene TRBJ1-3; no clear D gene. Germline CDR1 and CDR2: MNHEY and SVGAGI. V gave up 9 bases and J gave up 2 bases, with 8 bases separating them. This CDR3 has 12 residues. CDR3 nucleotide sequence: TGTGCCAGGGTGGGCCCTGGAAACACCATATATTTT. This gives the protein CARVGPGNTIYF.